This T cell receptor beta chain was observed in a study of radiotherapy plus CTLA-4 blockade in lung cancer. Study results and limitations: Clones derived from tumor TCRs expanded in blood after radiotherapy plus ipilimumab.

The germline CDR1 and CDR2 sequences are SGDLS and YYNGEE. This CDR3 is built from 16 residues. The V gene end was trimmed by 1 base and the J gene end by 5 bases; junction bases not matched to a gene: 5. As to this clone: The target antigen is unknown.

Produced via immunoSEQ multiplex PCR; TCRdb's table is partial and in-frame only. The repertoire has tens of thousands of clones, about three quarters of them found once; the top ten carry 2.4%. The specimen was peripheral blood, collected from a patient treated with radiotherapy plus ipilimumab. This clonotype was obtained from a human donor with non-small cell lung cancer whose response to radiotherapy plus ipilimumab could not be evaluated. This chain connects TRBV9 to TRBJ2-1; 11 bases map to TRBD2. The CDR3 region has the DNA TGTGCCAGCAGCGTATCCCGACTAGCGGGGAACAATGAGCAGTTCTTC. Its protein product is CASSVSRLAGNNEQFF.